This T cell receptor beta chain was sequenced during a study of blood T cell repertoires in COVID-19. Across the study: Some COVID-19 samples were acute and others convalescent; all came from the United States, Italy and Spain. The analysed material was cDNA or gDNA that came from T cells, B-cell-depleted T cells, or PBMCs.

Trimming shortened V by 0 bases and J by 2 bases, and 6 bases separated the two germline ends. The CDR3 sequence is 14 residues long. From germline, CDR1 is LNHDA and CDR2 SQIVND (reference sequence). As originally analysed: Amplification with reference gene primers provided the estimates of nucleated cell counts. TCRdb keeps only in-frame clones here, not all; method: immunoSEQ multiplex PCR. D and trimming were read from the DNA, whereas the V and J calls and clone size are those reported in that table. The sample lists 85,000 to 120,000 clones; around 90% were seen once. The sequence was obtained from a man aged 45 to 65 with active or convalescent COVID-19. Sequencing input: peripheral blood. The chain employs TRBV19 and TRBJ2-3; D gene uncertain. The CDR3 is CASSIDRFTDTQYF. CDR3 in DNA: TGTGCCAGTAGTATAGACAGGTTCACAGATACGCAGTATTTT.